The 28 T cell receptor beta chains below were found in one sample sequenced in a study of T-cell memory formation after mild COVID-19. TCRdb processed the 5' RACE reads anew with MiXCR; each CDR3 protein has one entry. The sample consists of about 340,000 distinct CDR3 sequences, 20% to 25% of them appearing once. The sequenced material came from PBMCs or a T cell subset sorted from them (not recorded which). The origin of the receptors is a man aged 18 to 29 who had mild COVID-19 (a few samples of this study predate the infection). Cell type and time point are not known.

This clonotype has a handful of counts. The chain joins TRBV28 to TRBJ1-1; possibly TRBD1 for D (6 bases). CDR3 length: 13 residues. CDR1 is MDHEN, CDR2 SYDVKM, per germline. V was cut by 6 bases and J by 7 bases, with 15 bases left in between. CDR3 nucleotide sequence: TGTGCCAGCAGACCTACAGGGATGATTGAAGCTTTCTTT. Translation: CASRPTGMIEAFF.

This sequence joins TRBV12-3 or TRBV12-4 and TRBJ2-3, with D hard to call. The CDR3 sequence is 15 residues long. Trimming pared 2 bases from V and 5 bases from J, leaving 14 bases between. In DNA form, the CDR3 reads TGTGCCAGCAGTTTATCTTGGGTTCATGGAGATACGCAGTATTTT. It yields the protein CASSLSWVHGDTQYF.

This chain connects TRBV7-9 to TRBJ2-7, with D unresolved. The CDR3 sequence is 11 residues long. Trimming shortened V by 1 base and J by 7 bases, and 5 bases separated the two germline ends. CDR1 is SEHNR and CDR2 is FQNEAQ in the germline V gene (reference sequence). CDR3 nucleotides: TGTGCCAGCAGCTTAGACTTGGAGCAGTACTTC. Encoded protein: CASSLDLEQYF.

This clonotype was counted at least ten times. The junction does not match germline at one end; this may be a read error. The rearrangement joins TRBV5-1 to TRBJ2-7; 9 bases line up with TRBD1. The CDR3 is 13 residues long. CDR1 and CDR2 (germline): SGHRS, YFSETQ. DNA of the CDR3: TGTGCCAGCAGCTTGGGACAGGGAGGCGAGCAGTACTTC. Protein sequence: CASSLGQGGEQYF.

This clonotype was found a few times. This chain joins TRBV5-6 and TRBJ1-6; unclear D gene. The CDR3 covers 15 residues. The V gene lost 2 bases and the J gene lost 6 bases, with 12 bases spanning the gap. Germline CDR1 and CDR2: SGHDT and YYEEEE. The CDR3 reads CASSLSKGSNSPLHF. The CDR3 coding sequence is TGTGCCAGCAGCTTATCTAAGGGAAGTAATTCACCCCTCCACTTT.

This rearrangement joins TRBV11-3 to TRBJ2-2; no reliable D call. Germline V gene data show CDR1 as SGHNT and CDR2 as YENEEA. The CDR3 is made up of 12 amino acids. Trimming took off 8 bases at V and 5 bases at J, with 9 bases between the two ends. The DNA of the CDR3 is TGTGCCAGCTCAGGCTGGACCGGGGAGCTGTTTTTT. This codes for CASSGWTGELFF.

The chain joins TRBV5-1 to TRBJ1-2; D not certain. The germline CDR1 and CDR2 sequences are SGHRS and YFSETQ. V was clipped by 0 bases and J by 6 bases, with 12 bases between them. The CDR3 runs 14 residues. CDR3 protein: CASSLADTFDGYTF. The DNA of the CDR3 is TGCGCCAGCAGCTTGGCCGATACGTTCGATGGCTACACCTTC.

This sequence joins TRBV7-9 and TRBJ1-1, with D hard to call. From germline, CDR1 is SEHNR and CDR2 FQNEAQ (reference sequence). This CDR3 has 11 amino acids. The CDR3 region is CAFHGHTEAFF. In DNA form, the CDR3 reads TGTGCTTTTCACGGACACACTGAAGCTTTCTTT. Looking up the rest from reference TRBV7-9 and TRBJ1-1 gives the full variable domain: DTGVSQNPRHKITKRGQNVTFRCDPISEHNRLYWYRQTLGQGPEFLTYFQNEAQLEKSRLLSDRFSAERPKGSFSTLEIQRTEQGDSAMYLCAFHGHTEAFFGQGTRLTVV.

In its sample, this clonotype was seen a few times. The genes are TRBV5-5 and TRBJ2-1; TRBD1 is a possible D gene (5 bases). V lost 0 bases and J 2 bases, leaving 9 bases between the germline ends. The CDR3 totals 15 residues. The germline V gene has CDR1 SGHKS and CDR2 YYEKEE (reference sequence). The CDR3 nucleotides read TGTGCCAGCAGCTTGGGCAGACAGACCTACAATGAGCAGTTCTTC. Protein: CASSLGRQTYNEQFF.

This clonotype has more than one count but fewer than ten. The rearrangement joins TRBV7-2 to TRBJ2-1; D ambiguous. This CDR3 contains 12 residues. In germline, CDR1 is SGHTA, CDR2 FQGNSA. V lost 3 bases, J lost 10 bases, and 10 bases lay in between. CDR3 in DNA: TGTGCCAGCAGCTTCTCGGGCTTCGAGCAGTTCTTC. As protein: CASSFSGFEQFF. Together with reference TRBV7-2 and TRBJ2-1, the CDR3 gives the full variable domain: GAGVSQSPSNKVTEKGKDVELRCDPISGHTALYWYRQSLGQGLEFLIYFQGNSAPDKSGLPSDRFSAERTGGSVSTLTIQRTQQEDSAVYLCASSFSGFEQFFGPGTRLTVL.

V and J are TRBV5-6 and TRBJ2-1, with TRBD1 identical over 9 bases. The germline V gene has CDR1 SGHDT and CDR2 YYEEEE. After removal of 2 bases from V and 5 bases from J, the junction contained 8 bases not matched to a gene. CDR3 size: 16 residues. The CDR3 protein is CASSLPSWTGDNEQFF. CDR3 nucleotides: TGTGCCAGCAGCTTACCTTCCTGGACAGGGGACAATGAGCAGTTCTTC.

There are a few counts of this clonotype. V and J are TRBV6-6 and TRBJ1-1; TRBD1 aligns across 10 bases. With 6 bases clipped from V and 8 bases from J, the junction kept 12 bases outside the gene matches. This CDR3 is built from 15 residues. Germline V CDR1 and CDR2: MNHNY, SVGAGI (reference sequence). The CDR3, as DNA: TGTGCCAGCAGCTCACTTGACAGGGGGCTAAGGGAAGCTTTCTTT. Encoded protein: CASSSLDRGLREAFF.

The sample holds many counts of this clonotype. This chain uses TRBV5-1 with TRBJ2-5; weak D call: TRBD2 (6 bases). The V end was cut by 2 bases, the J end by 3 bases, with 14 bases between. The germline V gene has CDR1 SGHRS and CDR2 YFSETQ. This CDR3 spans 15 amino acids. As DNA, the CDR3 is TGCGCCAGCAGCTTACTTCCGGGAGTCAAAGAGACCCAGTACTTC. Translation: CASSLLPGVKETQYF. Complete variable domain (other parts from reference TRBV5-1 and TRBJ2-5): KAGVTQTPRYLIKTRGQQVTLSCSPISGHRSVSWYQQTPGQGLQFLFEYFSETQRNKGNFPGRFSGRQFSNSRSEMNVSTLELGDSALYLCASSLLPGVKETQYFGPGTRLLVL.

CDR3 sequence reads: CASSLLRGGNSPLHF. In DNA, the CDR3 is TGTGCCAGCAGCCTCCTCAGGGGGGGAAATTCACCCCTCCACTTT. V usage is TRBV3-1 and J usage is TRBJ1-6; 7 positions agree with TRBD1. With V trimmed by 4 bases and J by 7 bases, 7 bases remained unmatched. CDR3 length: 15 amino acids. From germline, CDR1 is LGHDT and CDR2 YNNKEL (reference sequence).

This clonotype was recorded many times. The CDR3 DNA is TGTGCCAGCAGTTACTCAGGGGCTGAAGGGGCCAACTATGGCTACACCTTC. Its translation: CASSYSGAEGANYGYTF. The gene calls are TRBV6-5 and TRBJ1-2; a possible D gene is TRBD1 (5 bases). The V and J ends lost 0 bases and 2 bases respectively, with 16 bases between them. CDR1 MNHEY and CDR2 SVGAGI come from the germline V gene. This CDR3 region has 17 residues.

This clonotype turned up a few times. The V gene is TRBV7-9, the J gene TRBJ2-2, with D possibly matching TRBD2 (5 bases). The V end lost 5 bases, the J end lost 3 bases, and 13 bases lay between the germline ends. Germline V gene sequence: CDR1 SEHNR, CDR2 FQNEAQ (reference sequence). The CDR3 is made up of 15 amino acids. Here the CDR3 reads CASSPRGWDTGELFF. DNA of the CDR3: TGTGCCAGCAGCCCCCGGGGTTGGGACACCGGGGAGCTGTTTTTT.

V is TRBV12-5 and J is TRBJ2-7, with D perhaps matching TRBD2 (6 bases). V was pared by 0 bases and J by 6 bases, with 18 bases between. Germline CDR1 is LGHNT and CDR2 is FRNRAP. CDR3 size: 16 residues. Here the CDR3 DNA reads TGTGCTAGTGGTTTGGTACTCTCGGGGAGGCCTGTCGAGCAGTACGTC. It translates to CASGLVLSGRPVEQYV.

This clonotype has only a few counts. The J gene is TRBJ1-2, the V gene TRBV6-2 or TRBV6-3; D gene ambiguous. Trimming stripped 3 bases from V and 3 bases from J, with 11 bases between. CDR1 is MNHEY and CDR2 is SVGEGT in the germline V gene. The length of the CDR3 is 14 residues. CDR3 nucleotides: TGTGCCAGCAGTTATCGGATAACCTACTATGGCTACACCTTC. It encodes CASSYRITYYGYTF.

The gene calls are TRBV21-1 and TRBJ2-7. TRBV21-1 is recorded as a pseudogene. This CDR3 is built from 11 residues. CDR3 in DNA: TGTGCCAGCAGCCCCTACTCGTCCTGCGGCGTC. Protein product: CASSPYSSCGV.

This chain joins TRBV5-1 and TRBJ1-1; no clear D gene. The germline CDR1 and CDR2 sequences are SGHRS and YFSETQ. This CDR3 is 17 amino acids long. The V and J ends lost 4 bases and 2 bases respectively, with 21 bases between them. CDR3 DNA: TGCGCCAGCAGCACGGATCGTTCCAGGAACCTAAACACTGAAGCTTTCTTT. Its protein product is CASSTDRSRNLNTEAFF.

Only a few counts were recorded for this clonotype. The CDR3 DNA sequence: TGTGCCAGCTCACTCAAGGCCAGACAGACTACGCAGTATTTT. This sequence encodes CASSLKARQTTQYF. The chain links TRBV18 to TRBJ2-3; maybe TRBD1 (5 bases). Trimming removed 4 bases at V and 8 bases at J, with 16 bases between. Germline V gives CDR1 KGHSH, CDR2 LQKENI. CDR3 size: 14 residues.

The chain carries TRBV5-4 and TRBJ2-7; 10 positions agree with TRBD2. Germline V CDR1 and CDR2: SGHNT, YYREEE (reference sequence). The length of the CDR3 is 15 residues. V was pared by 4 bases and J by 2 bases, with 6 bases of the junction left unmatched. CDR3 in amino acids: CASSRTSGTTYEQYF. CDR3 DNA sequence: TGTGCCAGCAGCCGGACTAGCGGAACGACCTACGAGCAGTACTTC.

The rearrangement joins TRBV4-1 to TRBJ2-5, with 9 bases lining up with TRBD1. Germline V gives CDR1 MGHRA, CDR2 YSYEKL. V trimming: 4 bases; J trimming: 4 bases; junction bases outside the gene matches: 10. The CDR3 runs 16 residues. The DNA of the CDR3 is TGCGCCAGCAGCCCCGGGGGACAGGGCTCTTTAGAGACCCAGTACTTC. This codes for CASSPGGQGSLETQYF.

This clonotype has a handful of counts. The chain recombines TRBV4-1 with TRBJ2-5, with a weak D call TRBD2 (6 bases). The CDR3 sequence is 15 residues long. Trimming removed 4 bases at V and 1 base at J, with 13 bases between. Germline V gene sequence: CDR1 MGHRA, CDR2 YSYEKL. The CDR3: CASSRDGLSQETQYF. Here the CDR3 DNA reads TGCGCCAGCAGCCGCGATGGACTAAGCCAAGAGACCCAGTACTTC.

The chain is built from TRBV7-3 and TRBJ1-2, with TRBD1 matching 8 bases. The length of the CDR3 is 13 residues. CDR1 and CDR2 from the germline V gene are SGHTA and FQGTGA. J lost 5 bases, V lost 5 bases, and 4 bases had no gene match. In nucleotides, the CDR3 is TGTGCCAGCAGCACCACAGGGGGGTATGGCTACACCTTC. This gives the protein CASSTTGGYGYTF. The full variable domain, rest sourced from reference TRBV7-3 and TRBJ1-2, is GAGVSQTPSNKVTEKGKYVELRCDPISGHTALYWYRQSLGQGPEFLIYFQGTGAADDSGLPNDRFFAVRPEGSVSTLKIQRTERGDSAVYLCASSTTGGYGYTFGSGTRLTVV.

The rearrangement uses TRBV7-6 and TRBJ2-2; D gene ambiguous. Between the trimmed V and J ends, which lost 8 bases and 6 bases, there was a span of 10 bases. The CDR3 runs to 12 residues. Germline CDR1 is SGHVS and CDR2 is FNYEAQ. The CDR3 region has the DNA TGTGCCAGCCAGGCTAGGGCCGGGGAGCTGTTTTTT. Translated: CASQARAGELFF.

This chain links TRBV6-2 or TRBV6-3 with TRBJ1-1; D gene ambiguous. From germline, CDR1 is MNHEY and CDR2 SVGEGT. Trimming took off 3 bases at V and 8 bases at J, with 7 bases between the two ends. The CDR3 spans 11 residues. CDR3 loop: CASSYSGEAFF. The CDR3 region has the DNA TGTGCCAGCAGTTATTCTGGAGAAGCTTTCTTT.

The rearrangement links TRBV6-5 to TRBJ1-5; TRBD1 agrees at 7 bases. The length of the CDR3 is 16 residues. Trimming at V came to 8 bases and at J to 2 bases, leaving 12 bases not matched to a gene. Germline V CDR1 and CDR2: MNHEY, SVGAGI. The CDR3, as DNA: TGTGCCAGCGGCCCAAGCCAGGGGGACGGCAATCAGCCCCAGCATTTT. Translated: CASGPSQGDGNQPQHF.